This T cell receptor (beta chain) was captured in a study of blood T cell repertoires in COVID-19. The repertoire was sequenced with immunoSEQ multiplex PCR; TCRdb's copy has only in-frame clones and lacks some. The sample has some 58,000 clones, over 70% seen once. Trimming stripped 5 bases from V and 6 bases from J, with 17 bases between. The length of the CDR3 is 15 residues. The V gene's germline CDR1 is SGHAT and CDR2 FQDESV (reference sequence). The origin of this receptor is a human donor in a cohort sampled during active COVID-19. Sequencing used peripheral blood. The chain is built from TRBV11-1 and TRBJ2-1, with TRBD2 as a possible D gene (5 bases). This CDR3 reads CASSPELLAANEQFF. DNA of the CDR3: TGTGCCAGCAGCCCAGAGTTGCTAGCAGCCAATGAGCAGTTCTTC.